This TCR beta chain was recovered during a study of Tregs in tolerant kidney transplant recipients. The study, taken as a whole, reports: Biological reproducibility was not directly addressed, but technical replication error appeared minimal. Some patients' samples used different primers over time, so nucleotide sequences weren't comparable.

The CDR3 is 14 residues long. The germline gives CDR1 MNHEY, CDR2 SMNVEV (reference sequence). V gave up 9 bases and J gave up 0 bases, with 12 bases separating them. Unstimulated Tregs (CD4+CD25+CD127-) and CD4+CD25- non-Tregs were sorted from PBMCs. Remarks on this clone: Its specificity is not known.

The table came from immunoSEQ multiplex PCR; TCRdb's copy has only in-frame clones and leaves some out. The data contain more than 12,000 clones, roughly 75% of them singletons. This specimen was Tregs from blood, taken before the transplant. The TCR was taken from a human donor who received a combined kidney and bone marrow transplant. The chain carries TRBV27 and TRBJ1-5, with D maybe TRBD1 (6 bases). The CDR3 sequence: CASRLDSSNQPQHF. The CDR3 coding sequence is TGTGCCAGTCGCCTGGACAGTAGCAATCAGCCCCAGCATTTT.